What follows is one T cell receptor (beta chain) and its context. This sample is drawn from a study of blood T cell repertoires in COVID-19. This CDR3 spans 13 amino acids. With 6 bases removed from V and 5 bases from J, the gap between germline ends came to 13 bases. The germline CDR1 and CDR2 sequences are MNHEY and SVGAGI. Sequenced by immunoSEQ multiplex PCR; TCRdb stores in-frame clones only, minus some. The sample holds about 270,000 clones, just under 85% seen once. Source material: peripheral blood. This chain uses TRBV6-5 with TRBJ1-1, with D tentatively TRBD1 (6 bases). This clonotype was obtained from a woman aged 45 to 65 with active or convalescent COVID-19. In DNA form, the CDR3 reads TGTGCCAGCAGAGTACAGGGACGGACTGAAGCTTTCTTT. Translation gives CASRVQGRTEAFF.